These T cell receptor beta chains were read from a single sample in a study of persistence of HIV-infected CD4 T cells. Data came from immunoSEQ multiplex PCR; TCRdb stores just in-frame clones and leaves some out. Of tens of thousands of clones detected, roughly three quarters appear once; the ten largest clones hold 0.75% to 0.85%. Antigens of these TCRs are unknown. Sequences were derived from CD4+ T cells sorted from PBMCs after roughly 20-hour stimulation, sampled from a patient who received antiretroviral therapy. The receptors originated from an adult woman with HIV who was CMV-seropositive. CDR3s include the opening cysteine and the closing phenylalanine or tryptophan. The order of the fields is D gene, V gene, clone size, J gene, CDR3 protein, CDR3 DNA. D genes are given only for firm matches. The listing skips clone size in some rows; elsewhere it reads once, few, many or a size class.

>-|TRBV6-1|few|TRBJ1-5
CASSESNRRRDQPQHF
TGTGCCAGCAGTGAAAGTAATAGGCGTCGGGATCAGCCCCAGCATTTT
>-|TRBV2|-|TRBJ1-5
CASRGDSLNQPQHF
TGTGCCAGCAGAGGAGACAGCCTCAATCAGCCCCAGCATTTT
>-|TRBV13|-|TRBJ1-3
CASSPRGAGNTIYF
TGTGCCAGCAGCCCGAGAGGGGCTGGAAACACCATATATTTT
>TRBD1|TRBV7-9|once|TRBJ2-5
CASSSHRGLETQYF
TGTGCCAGCAGCTCTCACAGGGGGCTGGAGACCCAGTACTTC
>-|TRBV5-4|-|TRBJ1-1
CASSLGQVNTEAFF
TGTGCCAGCAGCTTGGGGCAGGTGAACACTGAAGCTTTCTTT
>-|TRBV21-1|-|TRBJ2-7
CASSPTGVHEQYF
TGTGCCAGCAGCCCGACAGGGGTCCACGAGCAGTACTTC
>-|TRBV19|-|TRBJ2-3
CASSIGSGITDTQYF
TGTGCCAGTAGTATAGGGTCGGGGATCACAGATACGCAGTATTTT
>-|TRBV18|-|TRBJ2-2
CASSPATWNAGELFF
TGTGCCAGCTCACCCGCGACCTGGAACGCCGGGGAGCTGTTTTTT
>-|TRBV12-3/TRBV12-4|-|TRBJ1-1
CASSREGYTEAFF
TGTGCCAGCAGCCGTGAGGGGTACACTGAAGCTTTCTTT
>-|TRBV7-9|-|TRBJ1-4
CASSLVSGGGTNEKLFF
TGTGCCAGCAGCTTAGTATCAGGAGGCGGAACTAATGAAAAACTGTTTTTT
>-|TRBV29-1|-|TRBJ2-3
CSVVVGDTQYF
TGCAGCGTTGTGGTGGGGGATACGCAGTATTTT
>-|TRBV23-1|-|TRBJ1-1
CASSQSNLRNTEAFF
TGCGCCAGCAGTCAATCGAACTTGAGAAACACTGAAGCTTTCTTT
>-|TRBV6-4|-|TRBJ1-1
CASSTGGGLGTEAFF
TGTGCCAGCAGTACCGGGGGGGGGCTAGGCACTGAAGCTTTCTTT
>-|TRBV12-3/TRBV12-4|-|TRBJ1-2
CASKSAGSYTF
TGTGCCAGCAAGAGCGCCGGCTCCTACACCTTC
>-|TRBV14|-|TRBJ2-4
CASSHGAGKNIQYF
TGTGCCAGCAGCCATGGGGCAGGGAAGAACATTCAGTACTTC
>-|TRBV19|few|TRBJ1-5
CASSSSPAGLQPQHF
TGTGCCAGTAGTTCCTCCCCAGCCGGGCTTCAGCCCCAGCATTTT
>-|TRBV4-1|-|TRBJ2-1
CASSQDERGSYNEQFF
TGCGCCAGCAGCCAAGATGAACGGGGATCCTACAATGAGCAGTTCTTC
>TRBD1|TRBV25-1|few|TRBJ1-2
CASSRTGSNGYTF
TGTGCCAGCAGCAGGACAGGGTCTAATGGCTACACCTTC
>-|TRBV21-1|-|TRBJ1-5
CASSKNPSRSRQANQPQHF
TGTGCCAGCAGCAAAAATCCCTCCCGATCCCGGCAGGCGAATCAGCCCCAGCATTTT
>TRBD1|TRBV29-1|-|TRBJ1-1
CSVLTGANTEAFF
TGCAGCGTTTTAACAGGGGCGAACACTGAAGCTTTCTTT
>TRBD2|TRBV10-3|-|TRBJ2-1
CATHSGGPFPAEQFF
TGTGCCACCCACAGCGGGGGGCCCTTCCCCGCTGAGCAGTTCTTC
>-|TRBV7-2|-|TRBJ2-3
CASSPQRGDTQYF
TGTGCCAGCAGCCCTCAGAGGGGGGATACGCAGTATTTT
>-|TRBV2|-|TRBJ1-2
CASSTAGARVYGYTF
TGTGCCAGCAGCACGGCAGGGGCGAGGGTCTATGGCTACACCTTC
>-|TRBV5-5|-|TRBJ2-1
CASSFPSLDNEQFF
TGTGCCAGCAGCTTCCCCTCCCTGGACAATGAGCAGTTCTTC
>-|TRBV5-5|-|TRBJ1-6
CASSLEALNSPLHF
TGTGCCAGCAGCTTGGAAGCTCTAAATTCACCCCTCCACTTT
>TRBD1|TRBV18|once|TRBJ2-2
CASSPARTGRTGELFF
TGTGCCAGCTCACCAGCCCGGACAGGGCGGACCGGGGAGCTGTTTTTT
>-|TRBV7-2|-|TRBJ2-1
CASSLGGAHEQFF
TGTGCCAGCAGCTTAGGGGGGGCACATGAGCAGTTCTTC
>TRBD2|TRBV29-1|-|TRBJ2-2
CSGGGAHTGELFF
TGCAGCGGGGGAGGGGCGCACACCGGGGAGCTGTTTTTT
>-|TRBV3-1/TRBV3-2|-|TRBJ2-6
CASSQGWSGANVLTF
TGTGCCAGCAGCCAAGGTTGGTCTGGGGCCAACGTCCTGACTTTC
>TRBD1|TRBV28|-|TRBJ1-3
CASSTTGRNTIYF
TGTGCCAGCAGTACGACAGGGAGAAACACCATATATTTT
>TRBD1|TRBV24-1|-|TRBJ1-4
CATSDPRTGTNEKLFF
TGTGCCACCAGTGATCCTCGGACAGGAACTAATGAAAAACTGTTTTTT
>-|TRBV20-1|-|TRBJ2-5
CSASIAGPTPWETQYF
TGCAGTGCTAGTATTGCGGGACCGACGCCCTGGGAGACCCAGTACTTC
>-|TRBV5-1|-|TRBJ2-5
CASSRQAEETQYF
TGCGCCAGCAGCAGACAGGCCGAAGAGACCCAGTACTTC
>-|TRBV7-8|-|TRBJ1-6
CASSPGRDNSPLHF
TGTGCCAGCAGCCCCGGACGGGATAATTCACCCCTCCACTTT
>-|TRBV5-1|once|TRBJ1-2
CASSLAWQGTYPGYTF
TGCGCCAGCAGCTTGGCCTGGCAGGGGACCTACCCTGGCTACACCTTC
>-|TRBV10-3|few|TRBJ2-1
CAISEYEYNEQFF
TGTGCCATCAGTGAGTACGAGTACAATGAGCAGTTCTTC
>TRBD1|TRBV4-1|-|TRBJ2-6
CASSQGTGNGANVLTF
TGCGCCAGCAGCCAGGGGACAGGGAATGGGGCCAACGTCCTGACTTTC
>-|TRBV25-1|few|TRBJ2-3
CASSESRGPSDTQYF
TGTGCCAGCAGTGAAAGTCGCGGGCCGTCAGATACGCAGTATTTT
>TRBD1|TRBV9|-|TRBJ2-2
CASSVAGTGWNTGELFF
TGTGCCAGCAGCGTAGCCGGGACAGGCTGGAACACCGGGGAGCTGTTTTTT
>-|TRBV30|-|TRBJ1-2
CALREGSYTF
TGTGCCTTAAGGGAGGGAAGCTACACCTTC
>TRBD1|TRBV19|-|TRBJ1-2
CASSIGWDRSSYGYTF
TGTGCCAGTAGTATAGGTTGGGACAGATCCTCCTATGGCTACACCTTC
>-|TRBV7-9|-|TRBJ1-1
CASSLASGDPRDTEAFF
TGTGCCAGCAGCTTAGCGTCAGGGGACCCCCGGGACACTGAAGCTTTCTTT